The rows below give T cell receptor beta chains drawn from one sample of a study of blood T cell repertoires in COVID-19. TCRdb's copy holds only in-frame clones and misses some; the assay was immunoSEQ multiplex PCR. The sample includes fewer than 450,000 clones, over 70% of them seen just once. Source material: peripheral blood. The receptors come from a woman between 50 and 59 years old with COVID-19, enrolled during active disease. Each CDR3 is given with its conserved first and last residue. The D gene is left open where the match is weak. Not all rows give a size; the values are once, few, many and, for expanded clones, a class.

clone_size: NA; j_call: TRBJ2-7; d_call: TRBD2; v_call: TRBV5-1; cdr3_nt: TGCGCCAGCAGCTCAACTAGCGGGAGGGCCTACGAGCAGTACTTC; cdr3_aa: CASSSTSGRAYEQYF
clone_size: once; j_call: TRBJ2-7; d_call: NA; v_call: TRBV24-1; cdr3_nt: TGTGCCACCAGTGGTTTGACAGACTACGAGCAGTACTTC; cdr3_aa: CATSGLTDYEQYF
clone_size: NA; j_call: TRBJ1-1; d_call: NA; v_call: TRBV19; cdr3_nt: TGTGCCAGTAGTCCCCCCACAGGGAACACTGAAGCTTTCTTT; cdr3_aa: CASSPPTGNTEAFF
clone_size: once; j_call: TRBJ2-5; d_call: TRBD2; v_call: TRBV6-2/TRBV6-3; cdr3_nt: TGTGCCAGCAGTCTACAAAGCCCGGGACTAGCGGGTCCCATCGGGACCCAGTACTTC; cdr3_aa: CASSLQSPGLAGPIGTQYF
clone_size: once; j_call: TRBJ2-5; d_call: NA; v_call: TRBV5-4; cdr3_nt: TGTGCCAGCAGCCTAGACTATAAGAGTACCCAGTACTTC; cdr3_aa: CASSLDYKSTQYF
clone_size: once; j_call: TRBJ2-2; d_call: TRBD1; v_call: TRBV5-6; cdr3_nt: TGTGCCAGCAAAAGACAGGGGGCCAGGACCGGGGAGCTGTTTTTT; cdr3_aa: CASKRQGARTGELFF
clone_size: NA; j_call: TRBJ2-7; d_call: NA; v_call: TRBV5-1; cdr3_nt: TGCGCCAGCAGCTTGGGAGACAGGGGACGACTAGCCGTACTATACGAGCAGTACTTC; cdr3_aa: CASSLGDRGRLAVLYEQYF
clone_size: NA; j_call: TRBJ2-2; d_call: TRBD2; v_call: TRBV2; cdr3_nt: TGTGCCAGCAGTTATGCGGGGACTAGAGGGGAGCTGTTTTTT; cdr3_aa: CASSYAGTRGELFF
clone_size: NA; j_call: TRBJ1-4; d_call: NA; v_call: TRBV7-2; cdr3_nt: TGTGCCAGCAGCGCAGGGTTATGGAATGAAAAACTGTTTTTT; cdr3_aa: CASSAGLWNEKLFF
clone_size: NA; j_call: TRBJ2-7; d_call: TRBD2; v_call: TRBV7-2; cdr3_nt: TGTGCCAGCAGCTTAGGGGGGACTAGCGGAAACTACGAGCAGTACTTC; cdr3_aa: CASSLGGTSGNYEQYF
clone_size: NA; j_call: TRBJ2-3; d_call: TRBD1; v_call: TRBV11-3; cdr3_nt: TGTGCCAGCAGCCCCGGGACAGCTGCCACAGATACGCAGTATTTT; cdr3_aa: CASSPGTAATDTQYF
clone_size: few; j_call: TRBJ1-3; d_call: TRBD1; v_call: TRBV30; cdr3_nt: TGTGCCTGGAGGGGGGACAGGCCCCTATACACCATATATTTT; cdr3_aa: CAWRGDRPLYTIYF